These T cell receptor beta chains were read from a single sample in a study of beta chain features in type 1 diabetes. Data came from immunoSEQ multiplex PCR; TCRdb stores just in-frame clones and leaves some out. In the table there are 250,000 to 300,000 clones, around 15% of which are singletons. The sample consisted of naive CD4+ T cells from blood. The receptor source for this set is a man younger than 45 with type 1 diabetes. Each CDR3 is given with its conserved first and last residue. D genes are given only for firm matches. Clone size, where shown, is once, few, many, or a class for clones that have expanded.

CDR3nt	CDR3aa	abundance	v_gene	j_gene	d_gene
TGCGCCAGCAGCCCCCAAAGGACAGGGTTCGATGAGCAGTACTTC	CASSPQRTGFDEQYF	.	TRBV5-1	TRBJ2-7	TRBD1
TGTGCCAGCACTCCCGGGACAGGACTCTACGAGCAGTACTTC	CASTPGTGLYEQYF	.	TRBV6-5	TRBJ2-7	TRBD1
TGTGCCAGCAGTTACTCTATTCAAGGCACAGGAGATACGCAGTATTTT	CASSYSIQGTGDTQYF	.	TRBV6-5	TRBJ2-3	.
TGTGCCAGTAGTATCTCTCGGACTACATACGAGCAGTACTTC	CASSISRTTYEQYF	few	TRBV19	TRBJ2-7	.
TGTGCCAGTGAGGAACGGCGGAACACTGAAGCTTTCTTT	CASEERRNTEAFF	few	TRBV6-5	TRBJ1-1	.
TGTGCCAGCAGCTTCTCGCGGGAGGCAGATACGCAGTATTTT	CASSFSREADTQYF	few	TRBV5-4	TRBJ2-3	TRBD2
TGTGCCATCCAGGACGGGAGGGTCGACGAGCAGTACTTC	CAIQDGRVDEQYF	few	TRBV10-3	TRBJ2-7	TRBD2
TGTGCCAGCGGCCCCCGGACAGGTGGGGCCTACGAGCAGTACTTC	CASGPRTGGAYEQYF	few	TRBV28	TRBJ2-7	TRBD1
TGTGCCAGCAGCTTCTTCGGCGCAGGGGGCAATGGCTACACCTTC	CASSFFGAGGNGYTF	.	TRBV5-4	TRBJ1-2	TRBD1
TGTGCCAGCTCTCTGAACACTGAAGCTTTCTTT	CASSLNTEAFF	.	TRBV7-2	TRBJ1-1	.
TGTGCCTGGAGTGAGGTCGGGGACAGGGAGTACTTC	CAWSEVGDREYF	few	TRBV30	TRBJ2-5	TRBD1
TGTGCCAGCAGCCCCAGCGGGACCTACGAGCAGTACTTC	CASSPSGTYEQYF	few	TRBV4-2	TRBJ2-7	TRBD2